The present T cell receptor (beta chain) was sequenced within a study of cytomegalovirus exposure and HLA in healthy donors. Study-wide points: A later analysis showed HLA-associated TCR beta chains outstripping equally common others in clonal expansion. The study found most TCR sequences rare, yet found some public TCRs in many donors.

Details on this clone: The antigen is undetermined.

This PCR relied on a set of 60 Vbeta primers and 13 Jbeta primers. Profiling relied on immunoSEQ multiplex PCR, and the TCRdb table lists in-frame clones only, not all of them. The repertoire holds around 200,000 clones, with 70% to 85% as singletons. There are 14 residues in the CDR3. The ends were cut back, 1 base at V and 5 bases at J, with 9 bases in the middle. Germline CDR1 reads SGHNT; CDR2 reads YYREEE (reference sequence). This clonotype originated in a woman aged 25 to 39 in good health and CMV-seropositive. The specimen sequenced was PBMCs. The chain joins TRBV5-4 to TRBJ1-4; a possible D gene is TRBD1 (5 bases). The CDR3 DNA sequence: TGTGCCAGCAGCTTGCAGGGAGGGAATGAAAAACTGTTTTTT. Translating it yields CASSLQGGNEKLFF.